These 9 T cell receptor beta chains were sequenced from one sample in a study of blood T cell repertoires in COVID-19. Only in-frame clones appear in the TCRdb table, and some are missing; sequencing was by immunoSEQ multiplex PCR. The sample records some 10,000 clones, around 90% being singletons. What was sequenced was peripheral blood. The receptors shown here come from an older woman with active COVID-19.

The rearrangement joins TRBV9 to TRBJ2-1; 8 bases align to TRBD2. V was pared by 4 bases and J by 0 bases, with 3 bases of the junction left unmatched. The V gene's germline CDR1 is SGDLS and CDR2 YYNGEE. This CDR3 region has 15 residues. The CDR3 is CASSHLAGSYNEQFF. The CDR3, as DNA: TGTGCCAGCAGCCACCTAGCGGGCTCCTACAATGAGCAGTTCTTC.

This chain connects TRBV5-4 to TRBJ2-1, with a possible D match to TRBD2 (7 bases). Trimming took off 0 bases at V and 10 bases at J, with 17 bases between the two ends. Germline-derived CDR1 and CDR2 are SGHNT and YYREEE (reference sequence). The CDR3 consists of 15 residues. The chain's CDR3 is CASSLVGGATREQFF. DNA for the CDR3: TGTGCCAGCAGCTTGGTAGGGGGGGCAACGAGGGAGCAGTTCTTC.

This chain links TRBV4-1 with TRBJ2-7; TRBD2 is a possible D gene (6 bases). There are 14 residues in the CDR3. Germline loops: CDR1 MGHRA, CDR2 YSYEKL. The V end was cut by 4 bases, the J end by 5 bases, with 15 bases between. CDR3: CASSPRTILDEQYV. The CDR3 bases are TGCGCCAGCAGCCCACGGACTATTTTGGACGAGCAGTACGTC.

This sequence joins TRBV7-6 and TRBJ2-2, with D uncertain. Germline assignment: CDR1 SGHVS and CDR2 FNYEAQ. V was shortened by 2 bases and J by 3 bases, with 7 bases between the two germline ends. This CDR3 region has 14 residues. The CDR3 region is CASSLHSDTGELFF. For the CDR3, the DNA is TGTGCCAGCAGCTTACACTCTGACACCGGGGAGCTGTTTTTT. Combining the CDR3 with reference TRBV7-6 and TRBJ2-2 gives the whole variable domain GAGVSQSPRYKVTKRGQDVALRCDPISGHVSLYWYRQALGQGPEFLTYFNYEAQQDKSGLPNDRFSAERPEGSISTLTIQRTEQRDSAMYRCASSLHSDTGELFFGEGSRLTVL.

The chain recombines TRBV7-2 with TRBJ1-5, with TRBD1 as a possible D gene (6 bases). V lost 2 bases and J lost 4, with 12 bases in between. The germline V gene has CDR1 SGHTA and CDR2 FQGNSA. CDR3 length: 15 amino acids. The CDR3 here is CASSLRGLGNQPQHF. CDR3 coding DNA: TGTGCCAGCAGCTTAAGGGGGTTGGGGAATCAGCCCCAGCATTTT.

This chain links TRBV2 with TRBJ2-3, with 8 bases fitting TRBD2. The V segment lost 3 bases and the J segment 5 bases; nucleotides outside the gene matches: 13. The CDR3 is 17 residues long. Germline loops: CDR1 SNHLY, CDR2 FYNNEI. The CDR3 bases are TGTGCCAGCAGTGATGGGGCTTTGCGGGGGGCACAAGATACGCAGTATTTT. As protein: CASSDGALRGAQDTQYF.

The chain recombines TRBV6-1 with TRBJ1-6; D gene uncertain. Trimming shortened V by 1 base and J by 12 bases, and 10 bases separated the two germline ends. Germline V gives CDR1 MNHNS, CDR2 SASEGT. This CDR3 has 13 amino acids. CDR3: CASSEVARRPLHF. DNA for the CDR3: TGTGCCAGCAGTGAAGTGGCCAGAAGACCCCTCCACTTT.

This chain uses TRBV10-3 with TRBJ2-3; D perhaps matches TRBD1 (5 bases). Germline values: CDR1 ENHRY, CDR2 SYGVKD. V was shortened by 3 bases and J by 6 bases, with 7 bases between the two germline ends. CDR3 length: 12 amino acids. The CDR3 bases are TGTGCCATCAGTGACCAGGGCGATACGCAGTATTTT. It is translated as CAISDQGDTQYF.

This clone showed up just a few times. This rearrangement joins TRBV28 to TRBJ1-6; D possibly corresponds to TRBD1 (5 bases). Germline values: CDR1 MDHEN, CDR2 SYDVKM. The CDR3 is 17 residues long. The V end was cut by 6 bases, the J end by 0 bases, with 15 bases between. The CDR3 DNA reads as TGTGCCAGCAGCCCAAGGGGCGCAGGCTCCTATAATTCACCCCTCCACTTT. Its protein is CASSPRGAGSYNSPLHF.